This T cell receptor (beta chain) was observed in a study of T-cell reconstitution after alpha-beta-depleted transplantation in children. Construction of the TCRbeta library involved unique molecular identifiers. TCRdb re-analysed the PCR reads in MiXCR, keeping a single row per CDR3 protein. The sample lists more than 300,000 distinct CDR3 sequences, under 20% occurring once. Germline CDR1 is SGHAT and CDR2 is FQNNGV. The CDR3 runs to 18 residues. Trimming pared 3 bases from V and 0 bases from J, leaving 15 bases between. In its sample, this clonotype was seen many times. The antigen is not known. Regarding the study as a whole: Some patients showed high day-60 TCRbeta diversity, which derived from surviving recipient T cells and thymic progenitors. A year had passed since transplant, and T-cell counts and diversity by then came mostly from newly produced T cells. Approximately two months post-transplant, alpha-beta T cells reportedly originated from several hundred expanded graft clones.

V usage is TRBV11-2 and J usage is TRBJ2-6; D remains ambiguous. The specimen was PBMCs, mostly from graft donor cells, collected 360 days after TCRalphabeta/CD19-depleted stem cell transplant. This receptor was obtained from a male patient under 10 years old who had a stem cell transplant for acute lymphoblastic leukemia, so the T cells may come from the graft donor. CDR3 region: CASSLSFHITSGANVLTF. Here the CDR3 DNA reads TGTGCCAGCAGCTTGTCGTTCCACATAACCTCTGGGGCCAACGTCCTGACTTTC.